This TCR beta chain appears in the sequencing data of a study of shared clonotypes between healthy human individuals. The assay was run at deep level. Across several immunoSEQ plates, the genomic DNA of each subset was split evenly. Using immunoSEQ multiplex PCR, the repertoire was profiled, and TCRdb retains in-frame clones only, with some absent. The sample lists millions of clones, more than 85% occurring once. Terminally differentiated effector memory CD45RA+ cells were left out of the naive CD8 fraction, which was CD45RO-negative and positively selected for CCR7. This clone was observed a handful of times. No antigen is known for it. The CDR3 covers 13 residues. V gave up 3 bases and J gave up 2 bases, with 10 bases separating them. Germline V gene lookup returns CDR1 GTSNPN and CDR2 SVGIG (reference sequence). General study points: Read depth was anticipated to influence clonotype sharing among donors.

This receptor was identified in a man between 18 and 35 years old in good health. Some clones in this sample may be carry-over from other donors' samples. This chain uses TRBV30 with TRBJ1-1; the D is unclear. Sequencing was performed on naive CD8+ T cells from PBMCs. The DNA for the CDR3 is TGTGCCTGGAGGGGGAGGACCAACACTGAAGCTTTCTTT. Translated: CAWRGRTNTEAFF.